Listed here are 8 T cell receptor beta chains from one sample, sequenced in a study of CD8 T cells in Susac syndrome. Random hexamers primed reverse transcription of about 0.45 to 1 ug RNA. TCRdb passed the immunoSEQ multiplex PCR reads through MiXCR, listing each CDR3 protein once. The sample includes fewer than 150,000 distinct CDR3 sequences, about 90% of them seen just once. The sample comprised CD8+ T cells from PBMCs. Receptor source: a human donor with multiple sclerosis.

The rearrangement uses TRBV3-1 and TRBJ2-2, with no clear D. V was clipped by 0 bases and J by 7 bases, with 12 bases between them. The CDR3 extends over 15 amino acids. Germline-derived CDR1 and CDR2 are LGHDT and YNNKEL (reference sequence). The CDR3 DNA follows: TGTGCCAGCAGCCAAGACGGTACCGTCGGCGGGGAGCTGTTTTTT. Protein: CASSQDGTVGGELFF.

The CDR3: CASHRVYNEQFF. The CDR3 nucleotides read TGTGCCAGCCACCGGGTGTACAATGAGCAGTTCTTC. The chain recombines TRBV6-5 with TRBJ2-1; D not certain. CDR1 and CDR2 from the germline V gene are MNHEY and SVGAGI. The CDR3 has 12 amino acids. Trimming shortened V by 8 bases and J by 4 bases, and 9 bases separated the two germline ends.

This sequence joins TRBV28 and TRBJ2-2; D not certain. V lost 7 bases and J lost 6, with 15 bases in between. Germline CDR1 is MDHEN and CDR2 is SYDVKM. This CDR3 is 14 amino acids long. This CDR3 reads CASTPAILSGELFF. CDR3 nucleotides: TGTGCCAGCACCCCGGCCATTCTCTCCGGGGAGCTGTTTTTT.

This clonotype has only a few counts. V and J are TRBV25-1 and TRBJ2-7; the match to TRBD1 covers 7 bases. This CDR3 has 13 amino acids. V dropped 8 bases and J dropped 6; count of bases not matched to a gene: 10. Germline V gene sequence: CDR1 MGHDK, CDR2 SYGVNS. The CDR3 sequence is CASAPTGWIEQYF. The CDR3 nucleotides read TGTGCCAGCGCCCCGACAGGGTGGATCGAGCAGTACTTC.

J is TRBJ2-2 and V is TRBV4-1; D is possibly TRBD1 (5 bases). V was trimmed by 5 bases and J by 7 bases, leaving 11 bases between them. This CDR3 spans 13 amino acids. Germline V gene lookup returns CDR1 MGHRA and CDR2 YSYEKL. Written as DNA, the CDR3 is TGCGCCAGCAGCAACCAGGGTGTCGGGGAGCTGTTTTTT. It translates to CASSNQGVGELFF.

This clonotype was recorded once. CDR3 amino acids: CASSSLGGYTGELFF. The CDR3 region has the DNA TGTGCCAGCAGCTCCTTAGGGGGGTACACCGGGGAGCTGTTTTTT. This chain connects TRBV7-9 to TRBJ2-2; the D gene could be TRBD1 or TRBD2 (6 bases each). Germline lookup yields CDR1 SEHNR and CDR2 FQNEAQ (reference sequence). V shed 4 bases and J shed 3 bases, with 12 bases lying between them. This CDR3 comprises 15 residues.

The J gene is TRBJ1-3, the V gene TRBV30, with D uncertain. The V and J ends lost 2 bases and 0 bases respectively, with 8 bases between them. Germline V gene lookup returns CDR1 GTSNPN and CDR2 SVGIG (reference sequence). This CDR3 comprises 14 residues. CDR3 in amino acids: CAWSRGISGNTIYF. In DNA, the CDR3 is TGTGCCTGGAGTCGAGGTATCTCTGGAAACACCATATATTTT. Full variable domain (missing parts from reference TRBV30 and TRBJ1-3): SQTIHQWPATLVQPVGSPLSLECTVEGTSNPNLYWYRQAAGRGLQLLFYSVGIGQISSEVPQNLSASRPQDRQFILSSKKLLLSDSGFYLCAWSRGISGNTIYFGEGSWLTVV.

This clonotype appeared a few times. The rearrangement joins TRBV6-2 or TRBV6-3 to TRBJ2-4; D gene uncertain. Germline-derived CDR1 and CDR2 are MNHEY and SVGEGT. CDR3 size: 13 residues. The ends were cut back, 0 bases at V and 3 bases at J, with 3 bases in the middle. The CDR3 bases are TGTGCCAGCAGTTACTCATTCAAAAACATTCAGTACTTC. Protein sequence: CASSYSFKNIQYF.